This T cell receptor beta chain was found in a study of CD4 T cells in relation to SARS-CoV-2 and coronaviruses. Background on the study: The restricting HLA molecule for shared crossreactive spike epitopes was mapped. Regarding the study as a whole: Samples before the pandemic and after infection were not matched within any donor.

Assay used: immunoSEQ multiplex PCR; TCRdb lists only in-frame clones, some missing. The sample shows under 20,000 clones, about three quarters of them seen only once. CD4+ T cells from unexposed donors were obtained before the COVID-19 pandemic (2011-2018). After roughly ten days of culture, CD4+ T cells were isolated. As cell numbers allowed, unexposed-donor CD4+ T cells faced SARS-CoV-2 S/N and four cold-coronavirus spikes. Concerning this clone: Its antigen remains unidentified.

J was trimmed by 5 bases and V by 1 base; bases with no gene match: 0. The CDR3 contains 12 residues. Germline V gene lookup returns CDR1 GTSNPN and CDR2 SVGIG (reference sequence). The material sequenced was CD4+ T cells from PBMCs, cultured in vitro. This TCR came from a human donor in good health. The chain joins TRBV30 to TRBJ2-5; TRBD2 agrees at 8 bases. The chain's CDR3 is CAWSAGGETQYF. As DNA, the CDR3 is TGTGCCTGGAGTGCGGGAGGGGAGACCCAGTACTTC.